This section outlines one T cell receptor beta chain sequence together with its context. No antigen is known for it. Per-nucleotide qualities are absent, and no much larger clonotype sits a single base away. These data come from a study of T cell repertoires in aging, cancer and after chemotherapy (dated by TCRdb to between 2018 and 2021). In the study overall: Donors spanned six age groups from 30 or younger to 70 or older, with at least three individuals per group. Alongside around 98 healthy donors serving as a reference group, the cohort included 200 to 250 cancer patients, of whom roughly 92 had hematological cancers and around 120 had solid cancers. Control TCR repertoires from healthy donors were recorded across several months to years, and re-sampling revealed clear clonal overlap. The complete dataset included approximately 10 million TCR reads. Peripheral blood TCR beta repertoires from healthy donors and cancer patients were profiled to examine immunoaging and T cell reconstitution after chemotherapy. General conclusions and limits of the study: According to the authors, the repertoire data do not permit conclusions about immunological memory after chemotherapy. In both cancer cohorts, the median generation probability rose over the chemotherapy interval, which suggests that the repertoire was reconstituted through rebound thymic output. In healthy donors, the decline in TCR diversity with age was mainly explained by loss of richness, whereas in cancer patients loss of evenness was also found to contribute. Compared with age-matched healthy donors, untreated patients with hematological or solid cancers had significantly lower TCR diversity and higher clonality in blood.

TCR beta rearrangements were amplified from genomic DNA extracted from peripheral blood rather than from sorted cells or RNA. Multiplex touch-down PCR with a mixed TRB-A/B primer pool was used to amplify rearranged TRB sequences covering the V, D and J segments. Illumina adapters and sample indices were added to the amplicons in two consecutive PCR reactions performed with Phusion HS II polymerase. Amplicons were gel-purified with the NucleoSpin Gel and PCR Clean-up kit, then checked with Qubit and an Agilent 2100 Bioanalyzer. The libraries were sequenced on an Illumina MiSeq with 600-cycle, single-indexed, paired-end runs. In the paper's pipeline: Processing of the TRB sequences was carried out with MiXCR versions 2.12 and 3.0.5. Each unique CDR3 nucleotide sequence was treated as one clone, and only productive sequences with two or more reads were kept. The repertoire metrics were Shannon diversity, evenness, clonality (calculated as one minus evenness), and diversity profiles parameterized by alpha from 0 to 5. Generation probabilities of clones in paired pre- and post-chemotherapy samples were computed with the IGoR algorithm. The public reads were quality trimmed at Q25 with fastp and then assembled into clones with MiXCR by TCRdb, keeping productive beta chains. Under each unique CDR3 protein, matching rows form one entry showing the most common genes and DNA. Clone size and V and J calls follow TCRdb, not the original study. In all, the sample holds almost 8,500 distinct CDR3 sequences, and less than 40% of those were seen once. Approximately 3.9% of the sample is in the top ten clones.

This TCR was recovered from a human donor in good health. What was sequenced was blood.

This receptor has the CDR3 CSAGTSNTEAFF. The nucleotides read TGCAGTGCTGGGACCTCGAACACTGAAGCTTTCTTT. The sequence links TRBV20-1 to TRBJ1-1; matching of 5 bases hints at TRBD1 as the D gene. The cysteine opens and the phenylalanine closes a CDR3 of 12 amino acids. Only the CDR3 part of the read is kept: 36 bases, read in frame from the first base. Per the germline V gene (reference sequence), DFQATT is the CDR1 and SNEGSKA is the CDR2. V loses 5 bases of germline sequence and J loses 1 base, and the interval between the two ends is 8 bases.